Listed below are T cell receptor beta chains from one sample, sequenced in a study of blood T cell repertoires in COVID-19. Assay used: immunoSEQ multiplex PCR; TCRdb lists only in-frame clones, some missing. The repertoire holds 23,000 or so clones, about nine tenths seen once, with roughly 3% in the top ten. The sequenced sample was peripheral blood. These receptors all come from a woman aged 65 to 85 with active COVID-19. The conserved cysteine and the conserved F or W are not part of the CDR3 here. Clone sizes are given selectively: once, few, many, or a class where the clone is expanded.

J	V	size	CDR3
TRBJ1-2	TRBV19	-	ASSIEGGRGYT
TRBJ1-1	TRBV9	-	ASSAGGKTEAF
TRBJ2-5	TRBV19	-	ASSMGTAQETQY
TRBJ1-5	TRBV6-2/TRBV6-3	-	ASSYSTVLGSRRQPQH
TRBJ2-7	TRBV28	once	ASSWGLAGELEQY
TRBJ2-2	TRBV5-8	-	ASSGRDRNTGELF
TRBJ1-1	TRBV28	-	AIRGGVNTEAF
TRBJ2-1	TRBV7-6	-	ASSWTLAGLYNEQF
TRBJ1-5	TRBV16	-	ASSQLREQPQH
TRBJ1-1	TRBV7-2	few	ASSLARTEGNTEAF
TRBJ2-1	TRBV15	-	ATSRDMAYSYNEQF
TRBJ2-1	TRBV28	-	ASSVQAAYNEQF
TRBJ2-7	TRBV2	-	ASSPGQGLYEQY
TRBJ1-2	TRBV20-1	-	SASFGQNNYGYT
TRBJ1-5	TRBV7-9	once	ASSLGQANQPQH
TRBJ2-5	TRBV7-2	once	ASSAGLAGRETQY
TRBJ1-1	TRBV6-1	-	ASSEARGRLVGFTEAF
TRBJ2-2	TRBV27	-	ASSFLRQGNTGELF
TRBJ1-3	TRBV11-2	-	ASRDRGVSGNTIY
TRBJ1-5	TRBV19	once	ASSRGFGENQPQH
TRBJ1-1	TRBV6-4	-	ASSDGDRGPTEAF
TRBJ2-5	TRBV19	-	ASSIDPLDRGGETQY
TRBJ2-1	TRBV5-4	once	ASGLMGDNEQF
TRBJ2-3	TRBV6-5	-	ASREFSGTDTQY
TRBJ2-1	TRBV5-1	-	ASSLGGTSVFDEQF
TRBJ2-1	TRBV30	-	AWSLSGRIYNEQF
TRBJ2-3	TRBV29-1	-	SVEDIQLGADTQY
TRBJ1-1	TRBV6-1	-	ASSEPFEAF
TRBJ2-2	TRBV4-3	-	ASSRWQGGYTGELF
TRBJ2-7	TRBV7-9	-	ASSLRQGNEQY
TRBJ1-1	TRBV28	-	ASSFRVTEAF
TRBJ1-1	TRBV19	-	ASSPIVRTGGLDTEAF
TRBJ2-7	TRBV18	-	ASSPLRGGYYEQY
TRBJ2-7	TRBV12-3/TRBV12-4	-	ASSPMGGEQY
TRBJ1-1	TRBV10-2	-	ASSPRDSPPDTEAF
TRBJ2-1	TRBV3-1/TRBV3-2	-	ASQQGNEQF
TRBJ2-1	TRBV6-6	-	ASSFRLAGLGEQF
TRBJ2-1	TRBV9	-	ASSVEEGPLYNEQF
TRBJ2-7	TRBV5-1	once	ASSLSGADEQY
TRBJ2-3	TRBV11-2	-	ASSFLRGSQADTQY
TRBJ1-2	TRBV20-1	-	SAPGDGYT
TRBJ2-1	TRBV2	-	ASRPTPGENEQF
TRBJ2-2	TRBV9	once	ASKTGTGSTGELF
TRBJ2-7	TRBV7-8	once	ASSLVTAGAYEQY
TRBJ1-5	TRBV18	-	ASSRTASNQPQH
TRBJ2-1	TRBV24-1	-	ATSEMTSGSPNEQF
TRBJ1-6	TRBV7-9	once	ASSPLTLQNYSPLH
TRBJ1-2	TRBV9	-	ASSVSPEVVLGYT
TRBJ2-7	TRBV7-9	-	ASSSGTYSYEQY
TRBJ2-3	TRBV6-5	once	ASSWGPGDTQY
TRBJ2-7	TRBV28	few	ASSFRLAGVYEQY
TRBJ2-1	TRBV29-1	-	SAPVNNYNEQF
TRBJ1-2	TRBV12-3/TRBV12-4	-	ASSSREDYGYT